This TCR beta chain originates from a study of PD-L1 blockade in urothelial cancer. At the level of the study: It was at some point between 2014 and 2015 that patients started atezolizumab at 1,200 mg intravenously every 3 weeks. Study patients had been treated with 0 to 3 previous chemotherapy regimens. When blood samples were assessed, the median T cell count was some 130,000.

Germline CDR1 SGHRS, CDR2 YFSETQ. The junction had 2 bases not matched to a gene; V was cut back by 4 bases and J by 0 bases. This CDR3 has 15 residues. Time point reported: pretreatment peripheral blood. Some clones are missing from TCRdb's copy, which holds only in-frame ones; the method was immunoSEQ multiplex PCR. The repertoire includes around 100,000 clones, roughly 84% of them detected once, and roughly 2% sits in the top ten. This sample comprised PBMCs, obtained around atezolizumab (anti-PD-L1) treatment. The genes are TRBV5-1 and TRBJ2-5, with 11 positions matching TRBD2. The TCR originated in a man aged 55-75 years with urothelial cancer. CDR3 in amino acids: CASSPSGGYQETQYF. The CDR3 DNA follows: TGCGCCAGCAGCCCTAGCGGGGGGTACCAAGAGACCCAGTACTTC.